The source of this TCR beta chain is a study of control samples from healthy donors and cancer patients. Data came from immunoSEQ multiplex PCR; TCRdb stores just in-frame clones and leaves some out. Of some 410,000 clones listed, around 90% are singletons. Sequencing was done on a sample of PBMCs. The receptor was derived from a man in his forties with head and neck cancer.

CDR3 bases: TGCGCCAGCTCTCAAGAGGGCTATGGCTACACCTTC. Translation: CASSQEGYGYTF. The chain joins TRBV4-3 to TRBJ1-2; D is uncertain. The CDR3 runs 12 residues. Trimming took 8 bases from V and 4 from J, leaving 11 bases between them. Germline loops: CDR1 LGHNA, CDR2 YSLEER.